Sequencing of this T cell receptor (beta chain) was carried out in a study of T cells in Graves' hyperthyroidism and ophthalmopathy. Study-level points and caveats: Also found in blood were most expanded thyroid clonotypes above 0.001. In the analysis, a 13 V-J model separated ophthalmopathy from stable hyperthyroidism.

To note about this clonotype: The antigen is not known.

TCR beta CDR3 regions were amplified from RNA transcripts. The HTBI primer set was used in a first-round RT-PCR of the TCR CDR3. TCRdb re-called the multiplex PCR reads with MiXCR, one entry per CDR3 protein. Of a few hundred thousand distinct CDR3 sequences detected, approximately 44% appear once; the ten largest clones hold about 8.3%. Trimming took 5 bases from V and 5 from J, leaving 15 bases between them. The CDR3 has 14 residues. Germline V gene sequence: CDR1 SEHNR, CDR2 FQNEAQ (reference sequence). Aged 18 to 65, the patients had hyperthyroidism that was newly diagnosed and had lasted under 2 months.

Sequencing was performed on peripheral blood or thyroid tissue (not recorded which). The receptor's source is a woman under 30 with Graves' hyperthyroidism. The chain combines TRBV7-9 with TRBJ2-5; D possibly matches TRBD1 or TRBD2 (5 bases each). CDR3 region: CASSPGRGSETQYF. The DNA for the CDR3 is TGTGCCAGCAGCCCAGGGAGAGGGTCGGAGACCCAGTACTTC.